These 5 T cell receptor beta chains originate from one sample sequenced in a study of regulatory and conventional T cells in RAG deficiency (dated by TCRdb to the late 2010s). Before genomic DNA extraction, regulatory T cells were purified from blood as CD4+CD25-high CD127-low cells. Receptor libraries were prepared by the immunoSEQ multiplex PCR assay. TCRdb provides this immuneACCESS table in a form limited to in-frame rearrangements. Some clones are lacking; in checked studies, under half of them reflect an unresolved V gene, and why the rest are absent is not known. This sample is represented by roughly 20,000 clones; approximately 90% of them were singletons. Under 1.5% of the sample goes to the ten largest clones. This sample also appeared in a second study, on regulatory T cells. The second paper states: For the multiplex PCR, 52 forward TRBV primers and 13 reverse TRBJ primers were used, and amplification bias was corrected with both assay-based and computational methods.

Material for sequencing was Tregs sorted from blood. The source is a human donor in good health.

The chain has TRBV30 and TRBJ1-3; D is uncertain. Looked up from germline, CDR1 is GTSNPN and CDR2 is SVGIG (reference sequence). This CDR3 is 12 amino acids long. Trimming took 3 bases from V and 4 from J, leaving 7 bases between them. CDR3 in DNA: TGTGCCTGGAGAGTTGGGGGAAACACCATATATTTT. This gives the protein CAWRVGGNTIYF.

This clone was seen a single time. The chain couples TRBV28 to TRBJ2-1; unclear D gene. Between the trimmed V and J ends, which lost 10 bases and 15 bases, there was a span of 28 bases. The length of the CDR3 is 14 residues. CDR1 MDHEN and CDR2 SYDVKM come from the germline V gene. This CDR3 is CATTAWGTPLLAFF. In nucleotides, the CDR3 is TGTGCCACCACCGCGTGGGGTACCCCCCTACTGGCGTTCTTC.

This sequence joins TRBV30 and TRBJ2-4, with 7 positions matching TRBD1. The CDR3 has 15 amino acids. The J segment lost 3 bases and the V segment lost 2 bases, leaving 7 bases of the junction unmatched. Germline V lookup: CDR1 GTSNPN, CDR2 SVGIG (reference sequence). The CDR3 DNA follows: TGTGCCTGGAGTTTGACAGGACAGGTCAAAAACATTCAGTACTTC. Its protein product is CAWSLTGQVKNIQYF.

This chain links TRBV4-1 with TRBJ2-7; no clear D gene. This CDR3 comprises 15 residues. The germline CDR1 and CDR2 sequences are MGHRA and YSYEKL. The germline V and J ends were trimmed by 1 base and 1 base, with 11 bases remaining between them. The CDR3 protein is CASSQGGGRSYEQYF. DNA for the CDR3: TGCGCCAGCAGCCAAGGGGGTGGCAGATCCTACGAGCAGTACTTC.

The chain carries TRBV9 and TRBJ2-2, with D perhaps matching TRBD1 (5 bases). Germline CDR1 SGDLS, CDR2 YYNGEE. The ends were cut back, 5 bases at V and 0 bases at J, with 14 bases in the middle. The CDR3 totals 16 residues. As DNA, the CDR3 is TGTGCCAGCAGTTTCAGGGATCAGACGAACACCGGGGAGCTGTTTTTT. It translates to CASSFRDQTNTGELFF.